This T cell receptor (beta chain) was recovered during a study of cytomegalovirus exposure and HLA in healthy donors. Produced via immunoSEQ multiplex PCR; TCRdb's table is partial and in-frame only. This table has 150,000 to 200,000 clones, about 85% appearing once. Worth noting for this clone: Its antigen is not identified.

General study findings and limits: Rare TCR sequences predominated, though certain public TCRs were found in many donors.

The sequencing sample was made of PBMCs. This receptor was identified in a man aged 30-40 years in good health and CMV-seropositive.

In nucleotides, the CDR3 is TGTGCCAGCAGCATTACAGGTGGGGGGGGTTACGAGCAGTACTTC. Translation: CASSITGGGGYEQYF. J is TRBJ2-7 and V is TRBV7-2; 7 positions agree with TRBD2. CDR1 and CDR2 from the germline V gene are SGHTA and FQGNSA. This CDR3 is 15 amino acids long. Trimming cost V 5 bases and J 4 bases; bases outside gene matches: 11.